The following is a T cell receptor beta chain sequence with its context. What it recognizes is unknown. The record originates from a study of shared clonotypes between healthy human individuals. Input per replicate PCR of unsorted PBMC was about 330 ng DNA, corresponding to tens of thousands of T cell genomes. Profiled with immunoSEQ multiplex PCR; TCRdb holds only in-frame clones, not every one. Of about 490,000 clones in the sample, about 79% were seen once. General study findings and limits: There were few donors, and this limited the genetic and exposure-history diversity represented. Clonotype sharing levels among donors were expected to vary with sequencing depth.

The donors, all of them Caucasian adults, lived in Nashville, Tennessee. After removal of 11 bases from V and 0 bases from J, the junction contained 11 bases not matched to a gene. Germline loops: CDR1 MNHNS, CDR2 SASEGT. The CDR3 is 15 amino acids. V usage is TRBV6-1 and J usage is TRBJ2-7, with 9 bases that match TRBD1. Sequenced material: PBMCs. The sequence came from a woman aged 40 to 49 in good health. Some clones in this sample may be carry-over from other donors' samples. The CDR3 spells CAGRGGQGSSYEQYF. The CDR3 DNA reads as TGTGCCGGCCGTGGAGGACAGGGGTCCTCCTACGAGCAGTACTTC.